This T cell receptor beta chain was observed in a study of blood T cells in healthy people across ages (dated by TCRdb to between 2015 and 2016). Study-wide context: In model experiments, roughly one uniquely barcoded TCR beta cDNA molecule per two T cells was captured by template switching. To track age-related changes in TCR beta repertoire diversity, the study relied on deep sequencing normalized with unique cDNA molecular identifiers. The donors were divided into four age groups: young (average approximately 15 years), middle-aged (almost 40), aged (approximately 64) and long-lived (roughly 88). The study analyzed two additional independent replicas of 1 million unique cDNA reads from the same blood draw for two donors, one aged 18 to 30 and one aged 80 or older. To avoid experimental bias, donors of different ages were randomly spread across the sequencing lanes. The study at large found these results: Since profiling was done on bulk unsorted PBMCs, naive and antigen-experienced compartments could not be conclusively compared. A strong correlation was found between observed TCR beta diversity and the percentage of naive T cells measured by flow cytometry. Donor CMV infection status was unknown, potentially confounding age-related changes in expanded clonotypes. Observed TCR beta diversity per million T cells fell roughly linearly with age, and a significant reduction was already apparent by age about 43. Compared with the aged group, more naive CD4+ T cells, fewer expanded clones and increased TCR diversity were shown by the long-lived group, suggesting age selection. Estimates of total diversity based on one million sequenced T cells were regarded as lower bounds and as underestimates.

Donors were approximately 42 systemically healthy Caucasian individuals from Russia aged roughly 6 to 90 years. Ten milliliters of peripheral blood were drawn from each donor into EDTA-treated Vacutainer tubes. PBMCs were isolated by Ficoll-Paque density-gradient centrifugation, with at least 6 million obtained per sample. Total RNA was extracted from PBMCs with Trizol reagent, with at least 6 micrograms obtained per sample. For every donor, an aliquot of PBMCs went through flow cytometry to measure the percentages of naive CD45RAhigh/CD27high T cells. The library was built by means of 5' RACE. TCRdb shows the sequencer as Illumina HiSeq 2500. A second PCR of about 6 to 11 cycles was performed with a sample-barcoded 5' primer and a J-beta primer mix. Each TCR beta cDNA molecule received a unique molecular identifier from a template-switch 5' adaptor carrying 12 random nucleotides. Each sample yielded at least 2.5 million CDR3-containing paired-end reads. All of the RNA was converted into first-strand cDNA using the Mint cDNA synthesis kit, with a TRBC-specific oligonucleotide serving as the primer. Following uracil-DNA glycosylase treatment, a first 18-cycle PCR with universal primers M1SS and BC2_uni_R was performed on all cDNA. As for how the authors treated the data: Normalization of each sample was performed by random selection of 1 million high-quality reads, each carrying a distinct molecular identifier. Instead of being binned into consensus sequences, reads with shared molecular identifiers were discarded. MiTCR, set to a Q25 quality threshold and the strictest error-elimination algorithm, was used for CDR3 identification, clonotype clustering and error correction. A nonparametric unseen species model using Euler transformation provided a lower-bound estimate of total TCR beta diversity. The public sequencing data were trimmed at Q25 with fastp and processed into clonotypes with MiXCR by TCRdb, which kept only in-frame beta chains. Each entry is one CDR3 protein sequence, shown with its most common DNA and genes. TCRdb, not the original authors, processed these V and J calls. In all, the sample holds 700,000 or so distinct CDR3 sequences, and over 40% of those were seen once. Around 32% of the sample comes from the top ten.

The germline V gene (reference sequence) gives CDR1 as DFQATT and CDR2 as SNEGSKA. The germline V end is reduced by 5 bases and the J end by 3 bases; junction bases left unmatched: 7. From the cysteine through the phenylalanine, the CDR3 covers 13 amino acids. The CDR3 DNA has 39 bases and is translated from base 1. Worth noting for this clonotype: Which antigen it targets is not known. One base away there is no much larger clone; base qualities are not given.

This receptor chain uses TRBV20-1 and TRBJ2-7; the junction holds 7 bases that match TRBD1. The sequenced sample was blood. This sequence was found in a man older than 75 in good health. The nucleotide sequence reads as follows: TGCAGTGCTTTCCGGGACAGTCACTACGAGCAGTACTTC. The encoded protein is CSAFRDSHYEQYF.